This TCR beta chain is from a study of shared clonotypes between healthy human individuals. Looking at the study overall: For every donor, three CD4 naive, three CD4 memory, two CD8 naive and one CD8 memory plates were used.

Only CD45RO-negative cells positively selected for CCR7 counted as naive CD8 cells, so terminally differentiated effector memory CD45RA+ cells were excluded. Germline V gives CDR1 SEHNR, CDR2 FQNEAQ (reference sequence). Losses at the gene ends were 4 bases for V and 7 bases for J; bases not matched to a gene: 7. This CDR3 spans 14 amino acids. For this clone: Antigen: not known. This same CDR3 is encoded by further DNA sequences in the sample.

Original processing notes: With immunoSEQ giving junction-only sequences and no quality scores, filtering differed. TCRdb's copy holds only in-frame clones and misses some; the assay was immunoSEQ multiplex PCR. From that table come the V and J calls and clone size; the DNA was used to work out D and trimming. Here the sample spans some 2 million clones, roughly 94% being singletons. The study's findings and limits: Relative to memory subsets, naive subsets generally showed larger estimated richness. Rarefaction showed that sequencing of sorted subsets was incomplete (despite large depth).

The sample taken for sequencing was naive CD8+ T cells sorted from blood. This chain uses TRBV7-9 with TRBJ2-7; 10 bases are a match to TRBD2. This TCR was sampled from a man between 18 and 35 years old in good health. In DNA, the CDR3 is TGTGCCAGCAGCTCGAGCGGGGGGGCCAGAGAGCAGTACTTC. Translated: CASSSSGGAREQYF.